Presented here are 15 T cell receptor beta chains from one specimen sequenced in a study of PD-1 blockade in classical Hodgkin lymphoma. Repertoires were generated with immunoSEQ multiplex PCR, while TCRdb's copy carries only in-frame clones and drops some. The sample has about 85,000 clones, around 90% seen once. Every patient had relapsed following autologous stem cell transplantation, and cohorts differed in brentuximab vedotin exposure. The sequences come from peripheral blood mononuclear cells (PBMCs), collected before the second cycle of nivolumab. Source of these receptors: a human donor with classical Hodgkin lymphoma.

This CDR3 is CASSYPRGGITEAFF. CDR3 nucleotide sequence: TGTGCCAGCAGTTACCCCAGGGGTGGGATCACTGAAGCTTTCTTT. J is TRBJ1-1 and V is TRBV27; tentative D call: TRBD1 (6 bases). Between the trimmed V and J ends, which lost 4 bases and 4 bases, there was a span of 16 bases. Per germline, CDR1 MNHEY and CDR2 SMNVEV (reference sequence). This CDR3 is 15 amino acids long.

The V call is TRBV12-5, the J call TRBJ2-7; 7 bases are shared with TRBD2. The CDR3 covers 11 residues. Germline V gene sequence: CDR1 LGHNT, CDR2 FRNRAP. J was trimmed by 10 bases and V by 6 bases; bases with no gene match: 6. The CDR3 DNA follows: TGTGCTAGTGGAAATGGGGGGGATCAGTACTTC. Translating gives CASGNGGDQYF.

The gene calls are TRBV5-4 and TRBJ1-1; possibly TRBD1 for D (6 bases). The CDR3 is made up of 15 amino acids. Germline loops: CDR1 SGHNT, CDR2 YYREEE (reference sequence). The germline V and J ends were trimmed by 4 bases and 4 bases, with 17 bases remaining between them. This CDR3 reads CASSPPPGGGTEAFF. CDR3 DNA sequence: TGTGCCAGCAGCCCACCGCCCGGGGGCGGCACTGAAGCTTTCTTT. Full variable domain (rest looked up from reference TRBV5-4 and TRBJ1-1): ETGVTQSPTHLIKTRGQQVTLRCSSQSGHNTVSWYQQALGQGPQFIFQYYREEENGRGNFPPRFSGLQFPNYSSELNVNALELDDSALYLCASSPPPGGGTEAFFGQGTRLTVV.

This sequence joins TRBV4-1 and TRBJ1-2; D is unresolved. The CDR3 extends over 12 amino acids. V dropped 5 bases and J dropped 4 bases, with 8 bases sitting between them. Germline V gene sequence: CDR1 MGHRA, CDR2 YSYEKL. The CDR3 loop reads CASSSGLYGYTF. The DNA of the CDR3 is TGCGCCAGCAGCTCCGGTCTCTATGGCTACACCTTC.

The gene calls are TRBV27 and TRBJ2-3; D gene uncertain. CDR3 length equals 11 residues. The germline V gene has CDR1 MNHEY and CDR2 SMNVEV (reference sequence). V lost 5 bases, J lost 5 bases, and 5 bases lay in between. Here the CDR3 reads CASSRLDTQYF. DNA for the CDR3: TGTGCCAGCAGTAGATTAGATACGCAGTATTTT.

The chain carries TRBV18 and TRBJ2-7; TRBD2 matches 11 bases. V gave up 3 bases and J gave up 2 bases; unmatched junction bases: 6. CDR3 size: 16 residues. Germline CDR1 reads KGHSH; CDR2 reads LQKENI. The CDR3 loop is CASSPSGTSGTYEQYF. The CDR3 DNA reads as TGTGCCAGCTCACCCTCAGGGACTAGCGGAACCTACGAGCAGTACTTC.

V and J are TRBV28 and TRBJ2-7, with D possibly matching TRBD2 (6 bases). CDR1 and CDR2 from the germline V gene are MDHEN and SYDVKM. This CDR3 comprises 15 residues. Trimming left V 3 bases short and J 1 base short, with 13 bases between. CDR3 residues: CASSFPGTPSYEQYF. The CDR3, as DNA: TGTGCCAGCAGTTTCCCCGGGACTCCATCCTACGAGCAGTACTTC.

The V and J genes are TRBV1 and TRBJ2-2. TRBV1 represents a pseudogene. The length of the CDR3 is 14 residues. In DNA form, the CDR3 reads TGCACCAGCAGCCAAGATTGCCTCACCGGGGAGCTGTTTTTT. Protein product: CTSSQDCLTGELFF.

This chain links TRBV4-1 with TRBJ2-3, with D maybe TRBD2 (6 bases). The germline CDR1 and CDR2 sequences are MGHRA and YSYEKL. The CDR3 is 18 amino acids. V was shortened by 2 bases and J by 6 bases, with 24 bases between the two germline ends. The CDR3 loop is CASSQLAGLFTMGDTQYF. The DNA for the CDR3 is TGCGCCAGCAGCCAATTGGCGGGGCTGTTTACGATGGGGGATACGCAGTATTTT.

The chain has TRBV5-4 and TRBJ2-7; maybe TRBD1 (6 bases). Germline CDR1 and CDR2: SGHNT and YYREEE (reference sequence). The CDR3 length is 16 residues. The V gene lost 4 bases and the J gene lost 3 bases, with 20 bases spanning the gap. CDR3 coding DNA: TGTGCCAGCAGCATGAAGACAGGCCGACTCTTCTACGAGCAGTACTTC. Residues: CASSMKTGRLFYEQYF. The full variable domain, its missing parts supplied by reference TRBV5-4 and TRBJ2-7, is ETGVTQSPTHLIKTRGQQVTLRCSSQSGHNTVSWYQQALGQGPQFIFQYYREEENGRGNFPPRFSGLQFPNYSSELNVNALELDDSALYLCASSMKTGRLFYEQYFGPGTRLTVT.

CDR3 residues: CAWSLRGYTDTQYF. Written as DNA, the CDR3 is TGTGCCTGGAGTTTACGGGGCTACACAGATACGCAGTATTTT. The chain links TRBV30 to TRBJ2-3; D may be TRBD1 or TRBD2 (5 bases each). The CDR3 has 14 residues. V gave up 2 bases and J gave up 2 bases, with 11 bases separating them. Per germline, CDR1 GTSNPN and CDR2 SVGIG (reference sequence).

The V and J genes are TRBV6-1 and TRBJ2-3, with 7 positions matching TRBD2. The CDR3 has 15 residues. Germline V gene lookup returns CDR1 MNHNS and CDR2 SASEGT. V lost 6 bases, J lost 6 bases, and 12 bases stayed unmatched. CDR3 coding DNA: TGTGCCAGCAGCGTTGAGACTAGCTCTCACGATACGCAGTATTTT. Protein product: CASSVETSSHDTQYF.

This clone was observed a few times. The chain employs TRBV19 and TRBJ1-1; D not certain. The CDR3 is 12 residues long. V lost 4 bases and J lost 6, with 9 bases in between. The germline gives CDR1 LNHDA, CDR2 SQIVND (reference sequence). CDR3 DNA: TGTGCCAGTAGTAAAGCCCGCCCTGAAGCTTTCTTT. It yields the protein CASSKARPEAFF.

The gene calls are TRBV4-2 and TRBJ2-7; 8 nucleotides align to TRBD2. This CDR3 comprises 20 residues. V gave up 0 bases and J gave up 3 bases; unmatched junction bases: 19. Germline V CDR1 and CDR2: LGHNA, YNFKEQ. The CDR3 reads CASSQEGLAGTQPFFYEQYF. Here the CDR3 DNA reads TGTGCCAGCAGCCAAGAGGGTCTAGCGGGTACCCAACCGTTCTTCTACGAGCAGTACTTC.

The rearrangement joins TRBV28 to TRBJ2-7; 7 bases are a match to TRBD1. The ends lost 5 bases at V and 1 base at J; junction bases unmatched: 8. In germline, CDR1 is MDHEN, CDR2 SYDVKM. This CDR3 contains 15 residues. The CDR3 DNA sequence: TGTGCCAGCAGTCAGCCGGGACAGCCTTCCTACGAGCAGTACTTC. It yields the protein CASSQPGQPSYEQYF.